The 20 T cell receptor beta chains below were found in one sample sequenced in a study of blood T cells in healthy people across ages. A sample-barcoded 5' primer and a J-beta primer mix were used in a second PCR of about 7 to 11 cycles. MiXCR, run by TCRdb on the 5' RACE reads, gives a single entry per CDR3 protein. The data contain about 570,000 distinct CDR3 sequences, about 25% of them singletons. These data were also filed under a second study, of T cells of mothers and their children.

The sample taken for sequencing was blood. Source of these receptors: a boy between 2 and 10 years old in good health.

This clonotype occurred a few times. The V and J genes are TRBV7-6 and TRBJ2-2; perhaps TRBD2 as D (5 bases). CDR1 SGHVS and CDR2 FNYEAQ come from the germline V gene. The CDR3 contains 15 residues. Trimming removed 1 base from V and 7 bases from J, with 13 bases in between. For the CDR3, the DNA is TGTGCCAGCAGCTTAGTCGCGTCGGAGGTCGGGGAGCTGTTTTTT. Translation: CASSLVASEVGELFF.

The V call is TRBV30, the J call TRBJ2-7, with 7 bases that match TRBD1. With V trimmed by 5 bases and J by 1 base, 2 bases remained unmatched. This CDR3 is built from 12 residues. Germline V gene sequence: CDR1 GTSNPN, CDR2 SVGIG (reference sequence). CDR3 sequence (DNA): TGTGCCTGGGGGGACAGTTCCTACGAGCAGTACTTC. Its protein is CAWGDSSYEQYF.

The chain couples TRBV6-5 to TRBJ2-5; 7 positions agree with TRBD1. The J call may be incorrect, as the DNA end agrees better with TRBJ2-7. Per germline, CDR1 MNHEY and CDR2 SVGAGI. This CDR3 is 15 amino acids long. DNA for the CDR3: TGTGCCAGCAGGCCACAGACAGGGTGGTTTGACGAGCAGTACTTC. It specifies CASRPQTGWFDEQYF.

This clonotype appeared a single time. The chain is built from TRBV7-9 and TRBJ2-5, with 9 positions matching TRBD2. Germline V gene sequence: CDR1 SEHNR, CDR2 FQNEAQ (reference sequence). The CDR3 contains 15 residues. With 4 bases clipped from V and 1 base from J, the junction kept 4 bases outside the gene matches. Here the CDR3 reads CASSSLAGIQETQYF. Written as DNA, the CDR3 is TGTGCCAGCAGCTCTCTAGCGGGGATCCAAGAGACCCAGTACTTC. Combining the CDR3 with reference TRBV7-9 and TRBJ2-5 gives the whole variable domain DTGVSQNPRHKITKRGQNVTFRCDPISEHNRLYWYRQTLGQGPEFLTYFQNEAQLEKSRLLSDRFSAERPKGSFSTLEIQRTEQGDSAMYLCASSSLAGIQETQYFGPGTRLLVL.

This clonotype has only a few counts. V is TRBV7-9 and J is TRBJ1-1; maybe TRBD1 (5 bases). The CDR3 runs 14 residues. Germline values: CDR1 SEHNR, CDR2 FQNEAQ (reference sequence). Trimming took 5 bases from V and 0 from J, leaving 10 bases between them. The DNA of the CDR3 is TGTGCCAGCAGCCCCCGGGGGGTGAACACTGAAGCTTTCTTT. This gives the protein CASSPRGVNTEAFF.

The rearrangement uses TRBV3-1 and TRBJ2-5, with a tentative D call TRBD1 (5 bases). The end of the DNA aligns better with TRBJ2-7, so the J call may be wrong. CDR3 length: 15 residues. The V gene's germline CDR1 is LGHDT and CDR2 YNNKEL (reference sequence). This CDR3 is CASSQENRGFYEQYF. The CDR3 nucleotides read TGTGCCAGCAGCCAAGAGAATAGGGGTTTTTACGAGCAGTACTTC.

The chain joins TRBV18 to TRBJ1-1; no definite D call. This CDR3 has 15 residues. The V end was cut by 3 bases, the J end by 0 bases, with 11 bases between. CDR1 is KGHSH, CDR2 LQKENI, per germline. The CDR3 sequence: CASSPPDFMNTEAFF. The CDR3 region has the DNA TGTGCCAGCTCACCCCCAGACTTCATGAACACTGAAGCTTTCTTT.

The genes are TRBV12-3 or TRBV12-4 and TRBJ1-5, with D uncertain. This CDR3 is built from 13 residues. Trimming took 5 bases from V and 7 from J, leaving 12 bases between them. The CDR3 nucleotides read TGTGCCAGCAGTCCCCGGTATAGACAGCCCCAGCATTTT. Protein: CASSPRYRQPQHF.

V usage is TRBV7-2 and J usage is TRBJ2-7; D gene uncertain. V lost 2 bases to trimming and J lost 9 bases, with 23 bases between them. The CDR3 loop spans 16 amino acids. CDR1 is SGHTA, CDR2 FQGNSA, per germline. Here the CDR3 DNA reads TGTGCCAGCAGCTTACTCGGCGGCGACTGGTCTAGTTCGCAGTACTTC. Its protein is CASSLLGGDWSSSQYF.

This clonotype was picked up a small number of times. In DNA, the CDR3 is TGTGCCACCGCCGCCACCGCTAGGGGTGGAGAGACCCAGTACTTC. It specifies CATAATARGGETQYF. The chain employs TRBV6-4 and TRBJ2-5; D possibly corresponds to TRBD1 (5 bases). The CDR3 runs 15 residues. Germline lookup yields CDR1 MRHNA and CDR2 SNTAGT. Trimming stripped 10 bases from V and 4 bases from J, with 22 bases between.

The chain couples TRBV6-1 to TRBJ2-3; TRBD2 agrees at 10 bases. The CDR3 has 17 amino acids. Looked up from germline, CDR1 is MNHNS and CDR2 is SASEGT. V was pared by 5 bases and J by 4 bases, with 12 bases of the junction left unmatched. The CDR3 DNA follows: TGTGCCAGCAGTCCCCTGGGTAATAGCGGGAGGTCAGATACGCAGTATTTT. This gives the protein CASSPLGNSGRSDTQYF.

The chain combines TRBV28 with TRBJ2-2, with D uncertain. Trimming took off 5 bases at V and 0 bases at J, with 13 bases between the two ends. From germline, CDR1 is MDHEN and CDR2 SYDVKM. CDR3 length equals 16 residues. This chain's CDR3 is CASSPSDTANTGELFF. The CDR3 nucleotides read TGTGCCAGCAGTCCCTCAGACACCGCGAACACCGGGGAGCTGTTTTTT.

This clonotype is a singleton in its sample. This chain links TRBV6-5 with TRBJ1-5, with a possible D match to TRBD1 (5 bases). The CDR3 is made up of 15 amino acids. CDR1 and CDR2 (germline): MNHEY, SVGAGI. V was cut by 0 bases and J by 6 bases, with 12 bases left in between. CDR3: CASSYSGGRGQPQHF. The CDR3, as DNA: TGTGCCAGCAGTTACTCGGGAGGGAGGGGTCAGCCCCAGCATTTT.

The genes are TRBV5-1 and TRBJ2-1, with D unresolved. The germline V gene has CDR1 SGHRS and CDR2 YFSETQ. This CDR3 has 15 amino acids. The V gene lost 3 bases and the J gene lost 0 bases, with 10 bases spanning the gap. CDR3 region: CASSYSEFSYNEQFF. CDR3 nucleotides: TGCGCCAGCAGCTATTCCGAATTCTCCTACAATGAGCAGTTCTTC.

J is TRBJ2-3 and V is TRBV6-5, with 8 bases aligning to TRBD1. CDR3 size: 15 residues. Losses at the gene ends were 4 bases for V and 1 base for J; bases not matched to a gene: 4. From germline, CDR1 is MNHEY and CDR2 SVGAGI. In DNA, the CDR3 is TGTGCCAGCAGTTCCTCGACAGGGGGCACAGATACGCAGTATTTT. Protein product: CASSSSTGGTDTQYF.

This clonotype was observed a handful of times. The junction and the germline gene differ at one end; a read error may be behind it. The chain has TRBV11-3 and TRBJ2-5; TRBD2 matches 10 bases. The J call is uncertain, as TRBJ2-1 better fits the DNA end. The CDR3 spans 17 residues. Germline-derived CDR1 and CDR2 are SGHNT and YENEEA. CDR3 loop: CAGSFLPLAGVYNEQFF. Written as DNA, the CDR3 is TGTGCCGGCAGCTTCCTCCCCCTAGCGGGGGTATACAATGAGCAGTTCTTC.

V and J are TRBV5-1 and TRBJ2-4, with 7 bases that match TRBD2. This CDR3 is 16 amino acids long. Trimming at V came to 7 bases and at J to 0 bases, leaving 10 bases not matched to a gene. Germline V gene sequence: CDR1 SGHRS, CDR2 YFSETQ. The CDR3 nucleotides are TGCGCCAGCCTAGTTGGCGGGAGTAAAGCCAAAAACATTCAGTACTTC. Translated: CASLVGGSKAKNIQYF.

The chain uses TRBV4-1 and TRBJ2-1, with a possible D match to TRBD1 (5 bases). Deletions cut 1 base from V and 7 bases from J, with 8 bases between. The CDR3 consists of 13 residues. Germline V CDR1 and CDR2: MGHRA, YSYEKL. The CDR3 here is CASSQGGTNEQFF. In DNA form, the CDR3 reads TGCGCCAGCAGCCAAGGGGGCACAAATGAGCAGTTCTTC.

J is TRBJ2-3 and V is TRBV12-3 or TRBV12-4; 7 nucleotides match TRBD1. The CDR3 covers 13 residues. Trimming at V came to 8 bases and at J to 4 bases, leaving 6 bases not matched to a gene. The CDR3 here is CASGGQVPDTQYF. The CDR3 DNA reads as TGTGCCAGCGGAGGACAGGTCCCAGATACGCAGTATTTT.

This clonotype was seen a single time. The rearrangement links TRBV6-5 to TRBJ1-2; D not certain. The V end lost 4 bases, the J end lost 8 bases, and 14 bases lay between the germline ends. CDR1 and CDR2 from the germline V gene are MNHEY and SVGAGI. CDR3 length: 13 residues. CDR3: CASSSLPLGGYTF. CDR3 nucleotide sequence: TGTGCCAGCAGTTCCCTTCCCCTCGGGGGCTACACCTTC.